One sample yielded the 24 T cell receptor beta chains listed below, sequenced in a study of blood T cells in healthy people across ages. The use of a sample-barcoded 5' primer and a J-beta primer mix characterized a second PCR of roughly 6 to 11 cycles. TCRdb reanalysed the 5' RACE reads using MiXCR and keeps one entry per CDR3 protein. The repertoire consists of about 570,000 distinct CDR3 sequences, with over 25% occurring once and the leading ten covering approximately 3.6%. This same sample was also part of a study on T cells of mothers and their children.

Sequenced: blood. Source of these receptors: a boy younger than 10 in good health.

The chain employs TRBV29-1 and TRBJ2-5; 10 bases are a match to TRBD1. The CDR3 length is 15 residues. V lost 6 bases, J lost 4 bases, and 11 bases stayed unmatched. The germline V gene has CDR1 SQVTM and CDR2 ANQGSEA. Here the CDR3 DNA reads TGCAGCGTCGACCACCGGACAGGGGGAATAGAGACCCAGTACTTC. Its translation is CSVDHRTGGIETQYF.

CDR3 sequence: CASSTGLAGVSTDTQYF. DNA for the CDR3: TGTGCCAGCAGCACGGGACTAGCGGGCGTTAGCACAGATACGCAGTATTTT. The gene calls are TRBV11-2 and TRBJ2-3; TRBD2 aligns across 12 bases. Germline V gene lookup returns CDR1 SGHAT and CDR2 FQNNGV. V shed 5 bases, J shed 0 bases, and the junction held 6 bases outside the gene matches. The CDR3 length is 17 residues.

This clonotype was counted between two and nine times. The rearrangement links TRBV7-9 to TRBJ1-2; D is possibly TRBD1 (6 bases). The CDR3 spans 14 residues. Germline V gives CDR1 SEHNR, CDR2 FQNEAQ (reference sequence). Trimming removed 5 bases from V and 3 bases from J, with 13 bases in between. The DNA of the CDR3 is TGTGCCAGCAGCATATCGGGACAAGACTATGGCTACACCTTC. It is translated as CASSISGQDYGYTF. The whole variable domain, remainder taken from reference TRBV7-9 and TRBJ1-2, is DTGVSQNPRHKITKRGQNVTFRCDPISEHNRLYWYRQTLGQGPEFLTYFQNEAQLEKSRLLSDRFSAERPKGSFSTLEIQRTEQGDSAMYLCASSISGQDYGYTFGSGTRLTVV.

The sample holds a few counts of this clonotype. This chain links TRBV7-9 with TRBJ2-7; perhaps TRBD1 as D (6 bases). Germline values: CDR1 SEHNR, CDR2 FQNEAQ (reference sequence). This CDR3 has 17 residues. Trimming shortened V by 2 bases and J by 4 bases, and 21 bases separated the two germline ends. The CDR3 region is CASSLQERQQGGYEQYF. CDR3 coding DNA: TGTGCCAGCAGCTTACAAGAAAGACAACAGGGCGGATACGAGCAGTACTTC.

The table lists this clonotype with a few counts. The V call is TRBV7-2, the J call TRBJ2-7, with unresolved D. The ends were cut back, 3 bases at V and 3 bases at J, with 12 bases in the middle. The CDR3 runs to 14 residues. Germline loops: CDR1 SGHTA, CDR2 FQGNSA. This CDR3 reads CASSFTTELYEQYF. CDR3 bases: TGTGCCAGCAGCTTTACTACGGAGCTCTACGAGCAGTACTTC.

V usage is TRBV6-2 or TRBV6-3 and J usage is TRBJ1-2; D unclear. The CDR3 extends over 17 amino acids. Looked up from germline, CDR1 is MNHEY and CDR2 is SVGEGT. V was trimmed by 1 base and J by 6 bases, leaving 21 bases between them. The CDR3 DNA follows: TGTGCCAGCAGTTACTGGGGAGCCGGGAGAAACCTGGATGGCTACACCTTC. Its translation: CASSYWGAGRNLDGYTF.

This clonotype was seen more than once but under ten times. The chain couples TRBV20-1 to TRBJ1-2; TRBD1 matches 8 bases. The CDR3 consists of 14 residues. V lost 7 bases, J lost 0 bases, and 7 bases stayed unmatched. Germline V gene data show CDR1 as DFQATT and CDR2 as SNEGSKA (reference sequence). The CDR3 is CSVTGGGANYGYTF. The CDR3 DNA reads as TGCAGTGTTACAGGGGGAGGGGCTAACTATGGCTACACCTTC.

This clonotype was seen more than once but under ten times. In nucleotides, the CDR3 is TGCGCCAGCAGCCAGACCGGAGACAGGGGGGTTGTGAATGAGCAGTTCTTC. As protein: CASSQTGDRGVVNEQFF. The V and J genes are TRBV4-3 and TRBJ2-1, with 9 positions matching TRBD1. The germline CDR1 and CDR2 sequences are LGHNA and YSLEER. This CDR3 is 17 amino acids long. Losses at the gene ends were 3 bases for V and 7 bases for J; bases not matched to a gene: 13.

The chain recombines TRBV29-1 with TRBJ2-6; 8 bases are a match to TRBD1. The germline CDR1 and CDR2 sequences are SQVTM and ANQGSEA. This CDR3 has 15 residues. Trimming took 6 bases from V and 1 from J; bases not matched to a gene: 5. CDR3 in amino acids: CSVTGGLSGANVLTF. Written as DNA, the CDR3 is TGCAGCGTCACAGGGGGGCTTTCTGGGGCCAACGTCCTGACTTTC.

This chain joins TRBV9 and TRBJ2-6, with D possibly TRBD2 on 6 matching bases. Trimming removed 0 bases at V and 1 base at J, with 8 bases between. Germline lookup yields CDR1 SGDLS and CDR2 YYNGEE. The CDR3 runs to 16 residues. The CDR3 bases are TGTGCCAGCAGCGTAGGGAGGGAATCTGGGGCCAACGTCCTGACTTTC. Protein: CASSVGRESGANVLTF.

The chain carries TRBV7-9 and TRBJ1-1; 8 bases align to TRBD1. Germline V CDR1 and CDR2: SEHNR, FQNEAQ (reference sequence). The V segment lost 5 bases and the J segment 5 bases; nucleotides outside the gene matches: 10. The CDR3 spans 15 residues. In nucleotides, the CDR3 is TGTGCCAGCAGCCTCGAAGGCGGGACAGGTACTGAAGCTTTCTTT. Residues: CASSLEGGTGTEAFF.

The rearrangement uses TRBV5-1 and TRBJ1-1; no reliable D call. The CDR3 runs 13 residues. The V and J ends lost 3 bases and 4 bases respectively, with 10 bases between them. Germline CDR1 is SGHRS and CDR2 is YFSETQ. The CDR3 nucleotides read TGCGCCAGCAGCTCGACTATGGGCACTGAAGCTTTCTTT. This codes for CASSSTMGTEAFF.

The gene calls are TRBV5-1 and TRBJ2-5, with D possibly TRBD1 on 5 matching bases. This CDR3 is 13 amino acids long. V was shortened by 4 bases and J by 2 bases, with 9 bases between the two germline ends. CDR1 is SGHRS and CDR2 is YFSETQ in the germline V gene. The CDR3 coding sequence is TGCGCCAGCAGCCTCAGGGATCAAGAGACCCAGTACTTC. Its protein is CASSLRDQETQYF.

The chain links TRBV20-1 to TRBJ2-3, with 12 bases identical to TRBD2. Germline CDR1 is DFQATT and CDR2 is SNEGSKA (reference sequence). Germline trimming cut 3 bases from V and 5 bases from J; bases unmatched to any gene: 9. The CDR3 length is 16 residues. CDR3 DNA sequence: TGCAGTGCTAGGAAGACTAGCGGGAGCTCAGGAGATACGCAGTATTTT. Protein sequence: CSARKTSGSSGDTQYF.

Comments on this clonotype: Germline and junction disagree at one end, which may indicate a read error. CDR3 sequence: CASSSIRGTEGGRRGNTIHF. As DNA, the CDR3 is TGTGCCAGCAGCTCCATCCGGGGGACAGAAGGTGGGAGGCGAGGAAACACCATACATTTT. The chain joins TRBV11-2 to TRBJ1-3, with 7 bases matching TRBD1. The CDR3 spans 20 residues. The germline gives CDR1 SGHAT, CDR2 FQNNGV.

This clonotype was counted only a few times. The rearrangement links TRBV12-3 or TRBV12-4 to TRBJ1-2; D ambiguous. The CDR3 runs 13 residues. The ends were cut back, 8 bases at V and 0 bases at J, with 10 bases in the middle. CDR3 sequence reads: CASRPSPNYGYTF. Written as DNA, the CDR3 is TGTGCCAGCCGCCCTTCCCCTAACTATGGCTACACCTTC.

Worth noting for this clonotype: At one of its ends the junction is not consistent with the germline gene, which may arise from a read error. The chain employs TRBV5-5 and TRBJ2-7; tentative D call: TRBD2 (6 bases). The CDR3 length is 13 residues. Germline V CDR1 and CDR2: SGHKS, YYEKEE (reference sequence). The CDR3 nucleotides are TGTGCCAGCAGCGAGAAGGGACTTTACGAGCAGCACTTC. It encodes CASSEKGLYEQHF.

This clonotype has more than one count but fewer than ten. J is TRBJ2-5 and V is TRBV27; no definite D call. V was shortened by 2 bases and J by 2 bases, with 15 bases between the two germline ends. Germline V CDR1 and CDR2: MNHEY, SMNVEV (reference sequence). This CDR3 is 16 amino acids long. CDR3 loop: CASSLLSGWSQETQYF. CDR3 DNA: TGTGCCAGCAGTTTACTCTCGGGTTGGAGTCAAGAGACCCAGTACTTC.

About this clonotype itself: One junction end does not reproduce the germline sequence, and a read error may be involved. The J gene is TRBJ2-1, the V gene TRBV20-1; 7 nucleotides line up with TRBD1. Germline V gene lookup returns CDR1 DFQATT and CDR2 SNEGSKA (reference sequence). The CDR3 is 13 amino acids. In DNA form, the CDR3 reads TGCAGTGCTAGTGGGACAGCCTACAATGAACAGTTCTTC. This gives the protein CSASGTAYNEQFF.

This clonotype was counted between two and nine times. The chain is built from TRBV15 and TRBJ2-5, with 7 nucleotides matching TRBD1. The CDR3 covers 15 residues. Trimming cost V 2 bases and J 3 bases; bases outside gene matches: 6. CDR1 LNHNV and CDR2 YYDKDF come from the germline V gene (reference sequence). The CDR3 here is CATSRLPTGKETQYF. The CDR3 DNA follows: TGTGCCACCAGCAGACTCCCGACAGGGAAAGAGACCCAGTACTTC.

The V call is TRBV18, the J call TRBJ2-1; TRBD1 aligns across 7 bases. Germline CDR1 is KGHSH and CDR2 is LQKENI. The V gene end was trimmed by 3 bases and the J gene end by 9 bases; junction bases not matched to a gene: 11. This CDR3 comprises 15 residues. The CDR3 region has the DNA TGTGCCAGCTCACCCGGGACAGTGGGACGGGGTGAGCAGTTCTTC. This encodes CASSPGTVGRGEQFF.

This chain links TRBV6-6 with TRBJ1-1; the D is unclear. CDR1 and CDR2 from the germline V gene are MNHNY and SVGAGI (reference sequence). The V end was cut by 1 base, the J end by 8 bases, with 5 bases between. The CDR3 totals 11 residues. The CDR3 sequence: CASSYLREAFF. The CDR3 DNA sequence: TGTGCCAGCAGTTACTTGAGAGAAGCTTTCTTT.

This clonotype has a handful of counts. The V and J genes are TRBV27 and TRBJ1-6; D ambiguous. V lost 2 bases to trimming and J lost 10 bases, with 9 bases between them. The CDR3 extends over 13 amino acids. CDR1 MNHEY and CDR2 SMNVEV come from the germline V gene (reference sequence). The CDR3 region has the DNA TGTGCCAGCAGTTTAGAGGGTTGGTCACCCCTCCACTTT. This encodes CASSLEGWSPLHF.

The chain employs TRBV7-9 and TRBJ1-2; D gene uncertain. CDR3 length: 12 amino acids. V lost 5 bases and J 8 bases, leaving 12 bases between the germline ends. Germline V gene data show CDR1 as SEHNR and CDR2 as FQNEAQ (reference sequence). The CDR3 nucleotides are TGTGCCAGCAGCCCGGCGGTCCTAGGCTACACCTTC. Translation gives CASSPAVLGYTF. The whole variable domain, filled in from reference TRBV7-9 and TRBJ1-2, reads DTGVSQNPRHKITKRGQNVTFRCDPISEHNRLYWYRQTLGQGPEFLTYFQNEAQLEKSRLLSDRFSAERPKGSFSTLEIQRTEQGDSAMYLCASSPAVLGYTFGSGTRLTVV.